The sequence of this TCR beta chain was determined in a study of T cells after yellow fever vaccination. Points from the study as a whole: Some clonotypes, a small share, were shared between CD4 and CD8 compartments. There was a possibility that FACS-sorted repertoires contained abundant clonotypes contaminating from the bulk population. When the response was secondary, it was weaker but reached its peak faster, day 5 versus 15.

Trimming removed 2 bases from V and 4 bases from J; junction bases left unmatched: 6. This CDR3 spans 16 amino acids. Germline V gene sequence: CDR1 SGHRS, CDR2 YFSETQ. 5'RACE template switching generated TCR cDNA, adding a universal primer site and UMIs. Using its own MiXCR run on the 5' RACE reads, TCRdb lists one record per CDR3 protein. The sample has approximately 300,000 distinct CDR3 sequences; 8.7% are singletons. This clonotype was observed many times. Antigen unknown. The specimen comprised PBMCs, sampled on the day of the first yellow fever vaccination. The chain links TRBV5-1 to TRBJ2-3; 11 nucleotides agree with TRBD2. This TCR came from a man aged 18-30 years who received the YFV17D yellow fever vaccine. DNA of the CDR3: TGCGCCAGCAGCTTATCGACTAGCGGGGAGGCAGATACGCAGTATTTT. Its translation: CASSLSTSGEADTQYF.